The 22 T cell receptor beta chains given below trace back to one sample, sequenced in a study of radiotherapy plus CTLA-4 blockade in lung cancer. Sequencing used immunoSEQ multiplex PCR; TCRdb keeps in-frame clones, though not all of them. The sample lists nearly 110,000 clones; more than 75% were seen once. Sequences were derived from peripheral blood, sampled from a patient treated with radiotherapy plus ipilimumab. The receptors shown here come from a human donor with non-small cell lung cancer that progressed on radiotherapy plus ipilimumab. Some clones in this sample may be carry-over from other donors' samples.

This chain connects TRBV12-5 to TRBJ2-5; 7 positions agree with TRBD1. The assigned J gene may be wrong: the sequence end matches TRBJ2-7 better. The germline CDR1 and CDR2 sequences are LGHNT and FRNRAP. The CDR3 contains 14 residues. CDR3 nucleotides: TGTGCTAGTGGACTGGGACAGCCTCCCTACGAGCAGTACTTC. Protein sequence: CASGLGQPPYEQYF.

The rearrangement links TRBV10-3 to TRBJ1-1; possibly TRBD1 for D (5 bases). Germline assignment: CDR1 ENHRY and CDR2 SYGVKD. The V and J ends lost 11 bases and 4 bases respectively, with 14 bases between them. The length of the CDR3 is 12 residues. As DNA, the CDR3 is TGTGCCGCACAGGCGTTGGGCACTGAAGCTTTCTTT. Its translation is CAAQALGTEAFF.

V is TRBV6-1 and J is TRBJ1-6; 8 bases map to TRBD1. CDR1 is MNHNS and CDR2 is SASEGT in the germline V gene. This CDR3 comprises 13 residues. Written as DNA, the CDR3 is TGTGCTTCGGGACAGGCCAATAATTCACCCCTCCACTTT. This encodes CASGQANNSPLHF.

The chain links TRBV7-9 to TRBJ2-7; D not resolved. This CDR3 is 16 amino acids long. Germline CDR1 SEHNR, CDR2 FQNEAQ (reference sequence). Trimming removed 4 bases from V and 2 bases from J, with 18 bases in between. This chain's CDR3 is CASSSLSKRPPYEQYF. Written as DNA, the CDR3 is TGTGCCAGCAGCTCTCTATCAAAACGTCCACCCTACGAGCAGTACTTC.

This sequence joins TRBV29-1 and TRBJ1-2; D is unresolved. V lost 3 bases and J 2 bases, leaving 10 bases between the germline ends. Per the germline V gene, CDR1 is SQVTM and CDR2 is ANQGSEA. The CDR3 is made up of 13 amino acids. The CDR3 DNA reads TGCAGCGTTGAGGATCGAGGGAACTATGGCTACACCTTC. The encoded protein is CSVEDRGNYGYTF.

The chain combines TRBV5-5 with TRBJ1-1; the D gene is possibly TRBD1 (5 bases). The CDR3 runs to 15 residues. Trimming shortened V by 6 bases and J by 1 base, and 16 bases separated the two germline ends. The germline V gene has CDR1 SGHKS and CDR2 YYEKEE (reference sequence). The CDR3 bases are TGTGCCAGCACTCGACAGAGGCGGGCGAACACTGAAGCTTTCTTT. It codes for CASTRQRRANTEAFF.

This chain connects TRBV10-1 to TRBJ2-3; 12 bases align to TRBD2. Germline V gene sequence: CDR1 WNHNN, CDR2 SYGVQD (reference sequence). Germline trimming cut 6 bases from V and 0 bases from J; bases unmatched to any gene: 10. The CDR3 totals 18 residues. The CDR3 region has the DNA TGCGCCAGCAGAAACGGGACTAGCGGGTTCTCAAGCACAGATACGCAGTATTTT. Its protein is CASRNGTSGFSSTDTQYF.

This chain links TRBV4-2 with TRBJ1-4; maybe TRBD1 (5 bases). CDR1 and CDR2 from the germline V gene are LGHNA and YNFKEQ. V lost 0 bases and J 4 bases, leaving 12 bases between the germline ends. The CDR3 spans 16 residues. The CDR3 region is CASSQDSPRGNEKLFF. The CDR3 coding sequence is TGTGCCAGCAGCCAAGATTCGCCTAGGGGTAATGAAAAACTGTTTTTT.

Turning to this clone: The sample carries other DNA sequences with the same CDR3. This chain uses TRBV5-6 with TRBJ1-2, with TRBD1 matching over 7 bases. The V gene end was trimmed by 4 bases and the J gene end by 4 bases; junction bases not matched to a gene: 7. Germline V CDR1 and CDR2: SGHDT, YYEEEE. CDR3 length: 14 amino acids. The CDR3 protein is CASSEKTGAYGYTF. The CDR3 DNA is TGTGCCAGCAGCGAGAAAACAGGGGCCTATGGCTACACCTTC.

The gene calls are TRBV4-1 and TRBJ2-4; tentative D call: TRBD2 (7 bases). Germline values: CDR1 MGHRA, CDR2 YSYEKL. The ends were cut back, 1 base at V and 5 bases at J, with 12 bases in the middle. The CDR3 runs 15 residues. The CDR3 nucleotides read TGCGCCAGCAGCCAAGTGGGGGGGGCCGAAAACATTCAGTACTTC. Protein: CASSQVGGAENIQYF.

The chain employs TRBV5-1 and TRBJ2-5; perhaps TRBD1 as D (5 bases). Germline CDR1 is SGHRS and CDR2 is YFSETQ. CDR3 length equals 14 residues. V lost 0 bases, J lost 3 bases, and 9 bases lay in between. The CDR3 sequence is CASSLGQGEETQYF. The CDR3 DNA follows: TGCGCCAGCAGCTTGGGTCAGGGTGAAGAGACCCAGTACTTC.

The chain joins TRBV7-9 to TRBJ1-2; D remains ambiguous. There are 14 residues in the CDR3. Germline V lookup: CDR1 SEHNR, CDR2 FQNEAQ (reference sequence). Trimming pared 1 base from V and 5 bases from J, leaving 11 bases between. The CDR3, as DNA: TGTGCCAGCAGCTTAGACGAAAGGAGGTATGGCTACACCTTC. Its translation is CASSLDERRYGYTF.

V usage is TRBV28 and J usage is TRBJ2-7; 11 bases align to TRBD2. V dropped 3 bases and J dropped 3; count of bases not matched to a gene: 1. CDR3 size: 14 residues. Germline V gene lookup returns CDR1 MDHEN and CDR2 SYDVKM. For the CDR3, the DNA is TGTGCCAGCAGTTTGACTAGCGGGGTCTACGAGCAGTACTTC. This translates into CASSLTSGVYEQYF. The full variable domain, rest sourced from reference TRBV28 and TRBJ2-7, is DVKVTQSSRYLVKRTGEKVFLECVQDMDHENMFWYRQDPGLGLRLIYFSYDVKMKEKGDIPEGYSVSREKKERFSLILESASTNQTSMYLCASSLTSGVYEQYFGPGTRLTVT.

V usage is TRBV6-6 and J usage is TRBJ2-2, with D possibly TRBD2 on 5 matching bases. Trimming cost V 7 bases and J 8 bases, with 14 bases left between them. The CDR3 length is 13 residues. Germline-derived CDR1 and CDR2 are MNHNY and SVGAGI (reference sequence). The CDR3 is CASTDSALGELFF. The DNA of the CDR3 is TGTGCCAGCACGGACTCGGCGCTGGGGGAGCTGTTTTTT.

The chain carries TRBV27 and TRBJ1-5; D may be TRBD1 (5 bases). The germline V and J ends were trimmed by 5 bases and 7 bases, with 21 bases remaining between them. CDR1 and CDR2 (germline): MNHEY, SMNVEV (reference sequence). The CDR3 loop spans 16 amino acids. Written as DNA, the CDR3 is TGTGCCAGCAGTCCGACTCGAGGGGCGCTGAGACAGCCCCAGCATTTT. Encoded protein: CASSPTRGALRQPQHF.

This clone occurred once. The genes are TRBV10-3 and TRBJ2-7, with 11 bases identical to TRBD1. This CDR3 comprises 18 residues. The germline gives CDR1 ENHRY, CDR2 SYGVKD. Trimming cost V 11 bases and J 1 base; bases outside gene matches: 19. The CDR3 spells CAVRVSVYGQGASYEQYF. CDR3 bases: TGTGCCGTCCGGGTGAGCGTTTACGGACAGGGGGCTTCCTACGAGCAGTACTTC.

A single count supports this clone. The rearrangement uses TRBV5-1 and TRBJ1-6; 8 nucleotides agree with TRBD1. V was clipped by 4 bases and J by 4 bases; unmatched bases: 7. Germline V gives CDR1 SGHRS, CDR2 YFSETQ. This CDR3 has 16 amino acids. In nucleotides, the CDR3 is TGCGCCAGCAGCGGAGGGACAGGACCTTATAATTCACCCCTCCACTTT. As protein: CASSGGTGPYNSPLHF.

CDR3 protein: CASRPQASPNEKLFF. DNA of the CDR3: TGTGCCAGCAGACCGCAGGCGAGCCCTAATGAAAAACTGTTTTTT. The chain employs TRBV7-6 and TRBJ1-4; D gene ambiguous. The ends were cut back, 6 bases at V and 3 bases at J, with 14 bases in the middle. The CDR3 spans 15 residues. Germline V lookup: CDR1 SGHVS, CDR2 FNYEAQ.

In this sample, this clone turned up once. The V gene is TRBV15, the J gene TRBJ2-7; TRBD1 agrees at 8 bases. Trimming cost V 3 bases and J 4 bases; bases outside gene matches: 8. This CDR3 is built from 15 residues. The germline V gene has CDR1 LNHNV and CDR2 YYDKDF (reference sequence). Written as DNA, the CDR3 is TGTGCCACCAGCAGGGCTGGGACAGGATGGTACGAGCAGTACTTC. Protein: CATSRAGTGWYEQYF.

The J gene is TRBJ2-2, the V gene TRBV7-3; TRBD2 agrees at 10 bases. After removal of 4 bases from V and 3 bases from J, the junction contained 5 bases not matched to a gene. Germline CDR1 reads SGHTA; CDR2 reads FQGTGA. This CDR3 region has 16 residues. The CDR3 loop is CASSSASGGYTGELFF. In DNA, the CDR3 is TGTGCCAGCAGCTCCGCTAGCGGGGGTTACACCGGGGAGCTGTTTTTT.

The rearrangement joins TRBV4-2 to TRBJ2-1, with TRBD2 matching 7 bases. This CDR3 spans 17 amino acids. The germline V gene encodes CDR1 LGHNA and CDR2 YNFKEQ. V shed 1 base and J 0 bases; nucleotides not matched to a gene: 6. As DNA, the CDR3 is TGTGCCAGCAGCCAAGTGGGGACTACATTCTCCTACAATGAGCAGTTCTTC. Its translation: CASSQVGTTFSYNEQFF.

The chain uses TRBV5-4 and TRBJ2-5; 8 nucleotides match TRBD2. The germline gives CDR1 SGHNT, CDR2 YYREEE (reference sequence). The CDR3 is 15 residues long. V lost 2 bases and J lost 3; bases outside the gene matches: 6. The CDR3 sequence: CASSFPRGGEETQYF. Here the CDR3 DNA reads TGTGCCAGCAGCTTTCCCCGGGGGGGGGAAGAGACCCAGTACTTC.